This T cell receptor (beta chain) appears in the sequencing data of a study of cytomegalovirus exposure and HLA in healthy donors. Overall study results and limits: Reportedly, a later analysis found an Asian-associated ancestry cluster had fewer N-insertions than the roughly 700-donor mean. Most likely, a cluster of highly shared sequence variants arose as a sequencing artifact. Analyzed later, most CMV-associated TCR beta chains appeared HLA-restricted. Analysis performed later found around 15,000 TCR beta sequences associated with HLA alleles at 0.05 false discovery rate.

On this clone: Its antigen is still unknown.

The primer mix had 60 Vbeta and 13 Jbeta primers. TCRdb's copy holds only in-frame clones and misses some; the assay was immunoSEQ multiplex PCR. The sample holds about 200,000 clones, 81% seen once. Sample: PBMCs. This receptor was obtained from a man between 18 and 35 years old in good health and CMV-seronegative.

The CDR3 loop reads CASSLFVGQGKGETQYF. The CDR3 DNA reads TGTGCCAGCAGCTTATTCGTAGGACAGGGTAAAGGGGAGACCCAGTACTTC. This chain links TRBV7-8 with TRBJ2-5, with 8 nucleotides matching TRBD1. The CDR3 is 17 amino acids. The germline V gene has CDR1 SGHVS and CDR2 FQNEAQ. V was clipped by 2 bases and J by 5 bases; unmatched bases: 13.